This T cell receptor (beta chain) was profiled in a study of immune evolution from preneoplasia to lung adenocarcinoma. Sequencing used immunoSEQ multiplex PCR; TCRdb keeps in-frame clones, though not all of them. Of roughly 4,500 clones in the sample, around four fifths were seen once. Histologic diagnosis was independently verified by two lung pathologists. Trimming pared 4 bases from V and 3 bases from J, leaving 20 bases between. CDR3 length: 16 amino acids. CDR1 and CDR2 (germline): SGHDT, YYEEEE. The source material was FFPE minimally invasive lung adenocarcinoma tissue. This chain links TRBV5-6 with TRBJ2-7; TRBD1 or TRBD2 may be the D gene (5 bases each). The receptor was derived from a person between 50 and 69 years old with lung adenocarcinoma. The CDR3: CASSPLGAPGNYEQYF. The DNA for the CDR3 is TGTGCCAGCAGCCCCCTTGGGGCTCCGGGGAACTACGAGCAGTACTTC.